The text below deals with one TCR beta chain. The repertoire was sequenced with immunoSEQ multiplex PCR; TCRdb's copy has only in-frame clones and lacks some. The sample consists of some 130,000 clones, approximately 90% of them appearing once. As to time point: blood 2 weeks post-SBRT. Treatment denoted: 15 Gy SBRT to primary tumor, nephrectomy 4 weeks later. Clear cell pathology was present in this patient's renal cell carcinoma. This entry comes from a study of radiation and T cells in renal cell carcinoma. In the study overall: Nephrectomy followed 15 Gy stereotactic body radiation by 4 weeks.

The CDR3 spans 13 residues. After removal of 3 bases from V and 12 bases from J, the junction contained 7 bases not matched to a gene. Germline V gene lookup returns CDR1 MNHNY and CDR2 SVGAGI (reference sequence). The rearrangement joins TRBV6-6 to TRBJ2-1; 8 bases are a match to TRBD1. Sequencing used blood, obtained from a patient whose treatment included radiotherapy and nephrectomy. The sequence came from a woman in her 70s with renal cell carcinoma. The CDR3 region is CASSYVTGVGQFF. CDR3 nucleotides: TGTGCCAGCAGTTATGTGACAGGGGTGGGGCAGTTCTTC.